This TCR beta chain was found in a study of blood T cell repertoires in COVID-19. The assay was immunoSEQ multiplex PCR, and TCRdb's table has in-frame clones only and misses some. In the table there are roughly 250,000 clones, about nine tenths of which are singletons. The CDR3 spans 18 residues. Trimming pared 0 bases from V and 6 bases from J, leaving 21 bases between. Germline V gives CDR1 SGHAT, CDR2 FQNNGV. The chain employs TRBV11-2 and TRBJ2-1, with D perhaps TRBD2 (6 bases). The specimen sequenced was peripheral blood. This TCR was recovered from a man aged 60-69 years who had recovered from COVID-19. The chain's CDR3 is CASSLDFMRLAFLNEQFF. The CDR3 region has the DNA TGTGCCAGCAGCTTAGACTTCATGCGGCTAGCGTTTCTCAATGAGCAGTTCTTC.